Described below is a single T cell receptor beta chain sequence and its context. Its cognate antigen is unknown. The sample belongs to a study of T cell responses to AZD1222 COVID-19 vaccine. Notes on the study in general: The sample set comprised mostly white British donors with more females, and clonal diversity was possibly underestimated. It was only a handful of AZD1222 recipients who were seropositive at baseline.

TCRdb's table, derived via immunoSEQ multiplex PCR, lists solely in-frame clones and lacks some. The table lists around 120,000 clones, roughly nine tenths of them singletons. The CDR3 spans 14 residues. From germline, CDR1 is MDHEN and CDR2 SYDVKM. V was trimmed by 6 bases and J by 2 bases, leaving 11 bases between them. The clonotype originates from an adult who received the AZD1222 COVID-19 vaccine. The source was peripheral blood, collected 28 days after the second AZD1222 dose. The V gene is TRBV28, the J gene TRBJ2-1; a weak D match, TRBD2 (5 bases). The CDR3 DNA is TGTGCCAGCAGAAAGCGGAGGACCTACAATGAGCAGTTCTTC. Translating gives CASRKRRTYNEQFF. Supplemented by reference TRBV28 and TRBJ2-1, the full variable domain reads DVKVTQSSRYLVKRTGEKVFLECVQDMDHENMFWYRQDPGLGLRLIYFSYDVKMKEKGDIPEGYSVSREKKERFSLILESASTNQTSMYLCASRKRRTYNEQFFGPGTRLTVL.